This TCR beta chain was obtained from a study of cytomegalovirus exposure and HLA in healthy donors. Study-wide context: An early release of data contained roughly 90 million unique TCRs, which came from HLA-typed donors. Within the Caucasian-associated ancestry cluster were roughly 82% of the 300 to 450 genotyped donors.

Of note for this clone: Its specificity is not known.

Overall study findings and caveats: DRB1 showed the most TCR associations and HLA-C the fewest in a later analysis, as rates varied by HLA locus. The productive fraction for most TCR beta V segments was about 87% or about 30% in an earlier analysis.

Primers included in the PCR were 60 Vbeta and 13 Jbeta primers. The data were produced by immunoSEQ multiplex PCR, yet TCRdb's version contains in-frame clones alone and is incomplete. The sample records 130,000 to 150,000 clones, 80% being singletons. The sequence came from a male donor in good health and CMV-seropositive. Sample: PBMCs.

In nucleotides, the CDR3 is TGTGCCAGCAGTGTCGGGACTGCAACAGATACGCAGTATTTT. Protein product: CASSVGTATDTQYF. The J gene is TRBJ2-3, the V gene TRBV5-4; perhaps TRBD2 as D (6 bases). Trimming stripped 5 bases from V and 3 bases from J, with 13 bases between. CDR1 is SGHNT, CDR2 YYREEE, per germline (reference sequence). CDR3 length equals 14 residues.